The 18 T cell receptor beta chains listed next were all sequenced from one sample in a study of shared clonotypes between healthy human individuals (dated by TCRdb to 2020 to 2021). The library came from the immunoSEQ multiplex PCR assay. TCRdb obtained this table from immuneACCESS and retained in-frame rearrangements with V and J assigned. These tables miss some clones; where compared with another copy, unresolved V genes account for less than half of the shortfall, and the remainder is unexplained. This sample has just over 2,000,000 clones in its table, and 95% of those were observed once. Roughly 0.13% of the sample is held by the ten biggest clonotypes. Material for sequencing was naive CD4+ T cells sorted from blood. The sample's cell subset or site, from its label and the paper: CD45RA+ positively selected. The receptors derive from a man aged 18 to 30 in good health.

This chain connects TRBV27 to TRBJ1-5, with a possible D match to TRBD1 (5 bases). Germline V gives CDR1 MNHEY, CDR2 SMNVEV (reference sequence). V was clipped by 5 bases and J by 5 bases, with 22 bases between them. The CDR3 runs to 17 residues. The CDR3 spells CASSPLPPGTHYQPQHF. CDR3 DNA: TGTGCCAGCAGTCCACTTCCCCCCGGGACCCACTATCAGCCCCAGCATTTT.

This chain joins TRBV4-1 and TRBJ2-3; 9 bases are a match to TRBD2. The CDR3 extends over 15 amino acids. Looked up from germline, CDR1 is MGHRA and CDR2 is YSYEKL. Trimming cost V 1 base and J 4 bases; bases outside gene matches: 3. CDR3 sequence (DNA): TGCGCCAGCAGCCAAGCTGTAGCGGGGGCAGATACGCAGTATTTT. This codes for CASSQAVAGADTQYF.

Of note for this clone: The sample has other DNA sequences that encode this CDR3 too. V usage is TRBV5-1 and J usage is TRBJ1-5; unclear D gene. The germline CDR1 and CDR2 sequences are SGHRS and YFSETQ. With 0 bases removed from V and 7 bases from J, the gap between germline ends came to 8 bases. CDR3 size: 13 residues. CDR3 nucleotides: TGCGCCAGCAGCTTGGAAGGAGGGCAGCCCCAGCATTTT. Translating gives CASSLEGGQPQHF.

CDR3 bases: TGTGCCAGCAGCCGGGACATTAGCACAGATACGCAGTATTTT. This translates into CASSRDISTDTQYF. The chain recombines TRBV13 with TRBJ2-3; D might be TRBD1 (6 bases). Per the germline V gene, CDR1 is PRHDT and CDR2 is FYEKMQ (reference sequence). The CDR3 spans 14 residues. Between the trimmed V and J ends, which lost 5 bases and 0 bases, there was a span of 9 bases.

V and J are TRBV6-5 and TRBJ2-5; 8 nucleotides agree with TRBD2. Germline V lookup: CDR1 MNHEY, CDR2 SVGAGI. This CDR3 spans 16 amino acids. V lost 2 bases to trimming and J lost 4 bases; unmatched junction nucleotides: 9. This CDR3 is CASSYLEAGVGETQYF. Here the CDR3 DNA reads TGTGCCAGCAGTTACCTGGAAGCGGGGGTGGGAGAGACCCAGTACTTC.

This chain connects TRBV6-6 to TRBJ1-1; the match to TRBD1 covers 11 bases. The V gene end was trimmed by 7 bases and the J gene end by 6 bases; junction bases not matched to a gene: 13. This CDR3 has 16 amino acids. Germline V lookup: CDR1 MNHNY, CDR2 SVGAGI (reference sequence). The DNA for the CDR3 is TGTGCCAGCAAGAGGACAGGGGGCGCGACAGACCCTGAAGCTTTCTTT. It yields the protein CASKRTGGATDPEAFF.

Regarding this clone: The junction departs from the called germline gene at one end, perhaps through a read error. V is TRBV7-7 and J is TRBJ2-6, with 7 bases lining up with TRBD1. Germline V gene data show CDR1 as SSHAT and CDR2 as FNYEAQ (reference sequence). This CDR3 region has 13 residues. CDR3 protein: CASSMGDSHVLTF. In DNA form, the CDR3 reads TGTGCTAGCAGCATGGGGGACAGCCACGTCCTGACTTTC.

This chain connects TRBV7-6 to TRBJ1-3; 7 positions agree with TRBD1. The CDR3 is made up of 19 amino acids. Trimming took 1 base from V and 0 from J; bases not matched to a gene: 12. The germline V gene encodes CDR1 SGHVS and CDR2 FNYEAQ. CDR3 in amino acids: CASSLGARGGLISGNTIYF. In DNA, the CDR3 is TGTGCCAGCAGCTTAGGGGCCAGAGGGGGCCTTATCTCTGGAAACACCATATATTTT.

In the case of this clone: Different DNA sequences within this sample yield the same CDR3. The chain combines TRBV30 with TRBJ1-3, with no clear D. Germline-derived CDR1 and CDR2 are GTSNPN and SVGIG (reference sequence). The germline V and J ends were trimmed by 5 bases and 4 bases, with 3 bases remaining between them. The CDR3 extends over 10 amino acids. The chain's CDR3 is CAWGGNTIYF. The DNA of the CDR3 is TGTGCCTGGGGCGGAAACACCATATATTTT.

V and J are TRBV5-1 and TRBJ2-7, with D possibly matching TRBD2 (5 bases). The CDR3 is made up of 16 amino acids. The V end lost 3 bases, the J end lost 0 bases, and 16 bases lay between the germline ends. Per the germline V gene, CDR1 is SGHRS and CDR2 is YFSETQ. CDR3 sequence reads: CASSSVTSFGSYEQYF. The DNA of the CDR3 is TGCGCCAGCAGCTCAGTTACTAGTTTTGGCTCCTACGAGCAGTACTTC.

The chain is built from TRBV7-2 and TRBJ2-3; 12 bases match TRBD2. This CDR3 contains 16 residues. J lost 6 bases, V lost 0 bases, and 4 bases had no gene match. Germline CDR1 is SGHTA and CDR2 is FQGNSA. The CDR3 sequence: CASSLALAGGEDTQYF. In nucleotides, the CDR3 is TGTGCCAGCAGCTTAGCGCTAGCGGGGGGGGAGGATACGCAGTATTTT.

This sequence joins TRBV15 and TRBJ2-7, with TRBD2 matching 14 bases. This CDR3 is built from 15 residues. CDR1 and CDR2 from the germline V gene are LNHNV and YYDKDF (reference sequence). The V segment lost 5 bases and the J segment 6 bases; nucleotides outside the gene matches: 6. CDR3 nucleotide sequence: TGTGCCACCAGCCGGGGACTAGCGGGAGTGGGCGAGCAGTACTTC. Translating gives CATSRGLAGVGEQYF.

The rearrangement uses TRBV5-1 and TRBJ1-6; D unclear. The CDR3 runs to 15 residues. The germline V gene has CDR1 SGHRS and CDR2 YFSETQ. Deletions cut 0 bases from V and 4 bases from J, with 8 bases between. CDR3 sequence (DNA): TGCGCCAGCAGCTTGGAGGGTGAGTATAATTCACCCCTCCACTTT. It specifies CASSLEGEYNSPLHF.

The chain combines TRBV11-2 with TRBJ2-3; the match to TRBD2 covers 10 bases. V lost 5 bases, J lost 4 bases, and 12 bases stayed unmatched. The CDR3 extends over 17 amino acids. Germline-derived CDR1 and CDR2 are SGHAT and FQNNGV. The CDR3 region is CASSHAGSSGGSDTQYF. DNA of the CDR3: TGTGCCAGCAGCCATGCCGGAAGTAGCGGGGGGTCAGATACGCAGTATTTT.

The V and J genes are TRBV5-1 and TRBJ2-7; tentatively, D is TRBD1 (6 bases). V dropped 2 bases and J dropped 7 bases, with 13 bases sitting between them. Per the germline V gene, CDR1 is SGHRS and CDR2 is YFSETQ. The CDR3 is made up of 13 amino acids. The chain's CDR3 is CASSFIGGIEQYF. The CDR3 DNA follows: TGCGCCAGCAGCTTCATTGGGGGCATTGAGCAGTACTTC.

This clone was seen ten or more times. The CDR3 DNA follows: TGTGCCAGCTCACCACCACTAGCGGGAGGGACCGGGGCCAACGTCCTGACTTTC. Translation gives CASSPPLAGGTGANVLTF. V and J are TRBV18 and TRBJ2-6; 13 bases align to TRBD2. V gave up 0 bases and J gave up 4 bases; unmatched junction bases: 3. The CDR3 has 18 residues. Per germline, CDR1 KGHSH and CDR2 LQKENI.

Turning to this clone: Other DNA sequences of this sample code for an identical CDR3. The V call is TRBV2, the J call TRBJ1-4; 7 positions agree with TRBD1. The V gene end was trimmed by 3 bases and the J gene end by 4 bases; junction bases not matched to a gene: 2. The CDR3 has 14 amino acids. CDR1 is SNHLY, CDR2 FYNNEI, per germline. CDR3 in DNA: TGTGCCAGCAGTGAGCAGGGGGTTAATGAAAAACTGTTTTTT. It is translated as CASSEQGVNEKLFF. Full variable domain (rest looked up from reference TRBV2 and TRBJ1-4): EPEVTQTPSHQVTQMGQEVILRCVPISNHLYFYWYRQILGQKVEFLVSFYNNEISEKSEIFDDQFSVERPDGSNFTLKIRSTKLEDSAMYFCASSEQGVNEKLFFGSGTQLSVL.

The J gene is TRBJ2-1, the V gene TRBV5-1; D not certain. The CDR3 is 16 residues long. V was cut by 3 bases and J by 5 bases, with 18 bases left in between. Germline V gene sequence: CDR1 SGHRS, CDR2 YFSETQ. The CDR3 DNA reads TGCGCCAGCAGCTCCTATTTGGTAGGGCTCGACAATGAGCAGTTCTTC. It is translated as CASSSYLVGLDNEQFF.